The 13 T cell receptor beta chains in this list originate from one sample, sequenced in a study of blood T cell repertoires in COVID-19. Data came from immunoSEQ multiplex PCR; TCRdb stores just in-frame clones and leaves some out. Of 300,000 to 350,000 clones listed, nearly 90% were seen once; the top ten hold roughly 10%. The source material was PBMCs or T cells enriched from blood (not recorded which). Receptors were obtained from a woman in her thirties who had recovered from COVID-19.

The CDR3 DNA reads TGTGCCAGCAGCTTAGCCCCGAGGGTGTACTATGGCTACACCTTC. Its protein is CASSLAPRVYYGYTF. The chain recombines TRBV7-2 with TRBJ1-2; unclear D gene. This CDR3 comprises 15 residues. Trimming removed 0 bases from V and 3 bases from J, with 11 bases in between. The germline CDR1 and CDR2 sequences are SGHTA and FQGNSA.

The rearrangement links TRBV15 to TRBJ2-4; no clear D gene. CDR3 length equals 15 residues. Germline V lookup: CDR1 LNHNV, CDR2 YYDKDF (reference sequence). The V gene lost 0 bases and the J gene lost 0 bases, with 6 bases spanning the gap. Here the CDR3 DNA reads TGTGCCACCAGCAGAGACAAGCTAGCCAAAAACATTCAGTACTTC. This codes for CATSRDKLAKNIQYF.

The chain is built from TRBV28 and TRBJ2-2; 8 bases map to TRBD1. Per germline, CDR1 MDHEN and CDR2 SYDVKM. Unmatched junction bases numbered 9, after V lost 3 bases and J lost 9 bases. The CDR3 is made up of 15 amino acids. For the CDR3, the DNA is TGTGCCAGCAGTTTGCGTGGACAGGGCGACCGGGAGCTGTTTTTT. It codes for CASSLRGQGDRELFF.

This chain links TRBV7-2 with TRBJ1-4, with D unresolved. The CDR3 covers 15 residues. V lost 4 bases, J lost 0 bases, and 9 bases lay in between. The germline CDR1 and CDR2 sequences are SGHTA and FQGNSA. The CDR3 DNA sequence: TGTGCCAGCAGCTCGCACGGGACAACTAATGAAAAACTGTTTTTT. This sequence encodes CASSSHGTTNEKLFF.

This chain connects TRBV19 to TRBJ1-2; 7 bases are shared with TRBD1. Losses at the gene ends were 10 bases for V and 3 bases for J; bases not matched to a gene: 8. The germline CDR1 and CDR2 sequences are LNHDA and SQIVND (reference sequence). The CDR3 has 13 residues. CDR3 sequence (DNA): TGTGCCACCGATAGGGGGCAAGACTATGGCTACACCTTC. Translation gives CATDRGQDYGYTF.

The chain carries TRBV2 and TRBJ1-2, with D uncertain. The CDR3 has 12 residues. Trimming took 3 bases from V and 7 from J, leaving 9 bases between them. Germline CDR1 reads SNHLY; CDR2 reads FYNNEI. CDR3 nucleotides: TGTGCCAGCAGTGACACGGAGGGTGGCTACACCTTC. Protein: CASSDTEGGYTF.

Here the CDR3 DNA reads TGCGCCAGCAGCTACGGACAGAGAACTAATGAAAAACTGTTTTTT. This translates into CASSYGQRTNEKLFF. V is TRBV5-1 and J is TRBJ1-4; possibly TRBD1 for D (6 bases). Germline V gene lookup returns CDR1 SGHRS and CDR2 YFSETQ. The V gene lost 3 bases and the J gene lost 1 base, with 10 bases spanning the gap. CDR3 length: 15 residues.

The chain carries TRBV2 and TRBJ2-6; D is perhaps TRBD2 (7 bases). V lost 4 bases, J lost 1 base, and 17 bases lay in between. CDR1 and CDR2 (germline): SNHLY, FYNNEI. The CDR3 is 18 amino acids. CDR3 region: CASSVWAGAVSGANVLTF. For the CDR3, the DNA is TGTGCCAGCAGTGTTTGGGCGGGGGCGGTGTCTGGGGCCAACGTCCTGACTTTC.

This sequence joins TRBV25-1 and TRBJ1-2, with D unresolved. The CDR3 contains 12 residues. V lost 4 bases and J lost 8, with 11 bases in between. Germline CDR1 reads MGHDK; CDR2 reads SYGVNS. The CDR3 region is CASSARNVGYTF. DNA for the CDR3: TGTGCCAGCAGTGCCCGTAATGTAGGCTACACCTTC.

V is TRBV10-3 and J is TRBJ1-6, with TRBD1 as a possible D gene (5 bases). The germline V gene has CDR1 ENHRY and CDR2 SYGVKD. The CDR3 runs to 12 residues. With 10 bases removed from V and 8 bases from J, the gap between germline ends came to 12 bases. CDR3 sequence: CATTAGDSPLHF. CDR3 DNA: TGTGCCACCACAGCGGGGGATTCACCCCTCCACTTT.

V and J are TRBV7-9 and TRBJ1-2, with 8 nucleotides matching TRBD1. CDR3 size: 17 residues. V lost 1 base to trimming and J lost 8 bases; unmatched junction nucleotides: 15. Germline V lookup: CDR1 SEHNR, CDR2 FQNEAQ (reference sequence). DNA of the CDR3: TGTGCCAGCAGCTTAGAAGTGGGGACAGGACCTTGGTCAGGCTACACCTTC. Amino acids: CASSLEVGTGPWSGYTF.

This clone was detected once. This sequence joins TRBV19 and TRBJ1-2; a possible D gene is TRBD1 (5 bases). V was clipped by 7 bases and J by 7 bases, with 19 bases between them. This CDR3 contains 14 residues. Looked up from germline, CDR1 is LNHDA and CDR2 is SQIVND (reference sequence). CDR3 sequence (DNA): TGTGCCAGTACCTACGTCGCCGTCCAGGGTGGCTACACCTTC. Protein product: CASTYVAVQGGYTF. Together with reference TRBV19 and TRBJ1-2, the CDR3 gives the full variable domain: DGGITQSPKYLFRKEGQNVTLSCEQNLNHDAMYWYRQDPGQGLRLIYYSQIVNDFQKGDIAEGYSVSREKKESFPLTVTSAQKNPTAFYLCASTYVAVQGGYTFGSGTRLTVV.

The chain recombines TRBV6-5 with TRBJ1-1; D unclear. The CDR3 runs to 15 residues. CDR1 and CDR2 (germline): MNHEY, SVGAGI. The V and J ends lost 0 bases and 0 bases respectively, with 8 bases between them. The chain's CDR3 is CASSYSFAVNTEAFF. For the CDR3, the DNA is TGTGCCAGCAGTTACTCGTTCGCGGTGAACACTGAAGCTTTCTTT.